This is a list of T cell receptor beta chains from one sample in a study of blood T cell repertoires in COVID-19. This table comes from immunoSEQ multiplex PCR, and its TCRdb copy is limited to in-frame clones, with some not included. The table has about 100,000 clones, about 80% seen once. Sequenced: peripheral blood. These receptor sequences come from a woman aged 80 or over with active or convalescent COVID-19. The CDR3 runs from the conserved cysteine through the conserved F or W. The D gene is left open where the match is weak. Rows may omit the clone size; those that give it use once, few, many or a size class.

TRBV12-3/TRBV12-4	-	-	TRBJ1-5	TGTGCCAGCAGCTGGACAGACAATCAGCCCCAGCATTTT	CASSWTDNQPQHF
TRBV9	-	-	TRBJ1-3	TGTGCCAGCAGCGTAGTTGGAGGTCTCTCTGGAAACACCATATATTTT	CASSVVGGLSGNTIYF
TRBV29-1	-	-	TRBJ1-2	TGCAGCGTTGGCTACCCAGGGTACAACTATGGCTACACCTTC	CSVGYPGYNYGYTF
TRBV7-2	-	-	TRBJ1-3	TGTGCCAGCAGAAAAACAGGGACTGGAAACACCATATATTTT	CASRKTGTGNTIYF
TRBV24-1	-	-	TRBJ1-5	TGTGCCACCAGCAAGGCAGGGGGCAATCAGCCCCAGCATTTT	CATSKAGGNQPQHF
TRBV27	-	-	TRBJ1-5	TGTGCCAGCAGTTTAAGGGAGGCTCAGCCCCAGCATTTT	CASSLREAQPQHF
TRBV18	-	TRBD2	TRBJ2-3	TGTGCCAGCTCAAGCCGACTAGCGGGAGGGCAAGATACGCAGTATTTT	CASSSRLAGGQDTQYF
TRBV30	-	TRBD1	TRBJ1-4	TGTGCTGTGAGGACAGGGAATTTGGAAAAACTGTTTTTT	CAVRTGNLEKLFF
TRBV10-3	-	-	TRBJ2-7	TGTGCCATCAGTGATCAGGGACAACAACATTACGAGCAGTACTTC	CAISDQGQQHYEQYF
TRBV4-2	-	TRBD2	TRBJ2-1	TGTGCCAGCAGCCAGGAATCGGGGGGGCGCTACAATGAGCAGTTCTTC	CASSQESGGRYNEQFF
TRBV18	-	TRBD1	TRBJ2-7	TGTGCCAGCTCACCACCGGGACAGGGTATGCACGAGCAGTACTTC	CASSPPGQGMHEQYF
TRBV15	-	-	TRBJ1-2	TGTGCCACCAGCAGAGACCTGTATGGCTACACCTTC	CATSRDLYGYTF
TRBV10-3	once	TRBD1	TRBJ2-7	TGTGCCATCAGGGACAGGGGGACAGTGTACGAGCAGTACTTC	CAIRDRGTVYEQYF
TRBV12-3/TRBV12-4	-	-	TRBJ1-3	TGTGCCAGCAGTTTGGGGGGAAGAAACACCATATATTTT	CASSLGGRNTIYF
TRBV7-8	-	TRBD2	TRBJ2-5	TGTGCCAGCAGCTGGGGACTAGCGGGGGGAGAGACCCAGTACTTC	CASSWGLAGGETQYF
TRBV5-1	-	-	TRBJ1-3	TGCGCCAGCAGCAATAGTCCCTTTGAAGAGCACGGCTCTGGAAACACCATATATTTT	CASSNSPFEEHGSGNTIYF